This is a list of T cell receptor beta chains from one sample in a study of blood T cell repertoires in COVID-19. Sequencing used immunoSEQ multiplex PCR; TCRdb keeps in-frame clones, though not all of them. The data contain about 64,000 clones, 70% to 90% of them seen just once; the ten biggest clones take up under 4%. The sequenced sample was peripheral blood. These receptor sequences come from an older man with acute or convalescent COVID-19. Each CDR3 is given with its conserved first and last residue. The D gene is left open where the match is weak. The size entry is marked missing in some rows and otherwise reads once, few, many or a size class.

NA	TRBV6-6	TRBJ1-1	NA	TGTGCCAGCAGGGCAGGGGAAGGACGGAACACTGAAGCTTTCTTT	CASRAGEGRNTEAFF
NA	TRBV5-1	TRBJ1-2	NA	TGCGCCAGCAGCTTGGGAGGCGGGGCGGATGGCTATGGCTACACCTTC	CASSLGGGADGYGYTF
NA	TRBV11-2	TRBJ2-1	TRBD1	TGTGCCAGCAGCTCATCCCCCGGGACAGGCCTAGACAATGAGCAGTTCTTC	CASSSSPGTGLDNEQFF
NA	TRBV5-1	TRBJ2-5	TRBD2	TGCGCCAGCAGCTTGGGTGCGGCGGGGGGAGAGACCCAGTACTTC	CASSLGAAGGETQYF
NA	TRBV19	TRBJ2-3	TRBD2	TGTGCCAGTAGTTTGGGGCGGGGGGGCTTCAGCACAGATACGCAGTATTTT	CASSLGRGGFSTDTQYF
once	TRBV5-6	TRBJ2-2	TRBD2	TGTGCCAGCAGCTTACCGGGAGGCCCGGACACCGGGGAGCTGTTTTTT	CASSLPGGPDTGELFF
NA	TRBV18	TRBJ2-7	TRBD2	TGTGCCAGCTCCCGCGGGGGGGGTTTCTCCTACGAGCAGTACTTC	CASSRGGGFSYEQYF
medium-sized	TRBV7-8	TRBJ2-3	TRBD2	TGTGCCAGCAGCTTAGCGGGACTAGCGGGGGTAGGAACAGATACGCAGTATTTT	CASSLAGLAGVGTDTQYF
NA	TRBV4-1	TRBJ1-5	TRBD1	TGCGCCAGCAGCCAAACCCATCCGGGACAGCGGAGACAGCCCCAGCATTTT	CASSQTHPGQRRQPQHF
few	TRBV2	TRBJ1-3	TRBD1	TGTGCCAGCAGTCGGGACAGCTCTGGAAACACCATATATTTT	CASSRDSSGNTIYF
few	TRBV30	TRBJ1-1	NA	TGTGCCTGGAGTGTAAAGGACTCGAACACTGAAGCTTTCTTT	CAWSVKDSNTEAFF
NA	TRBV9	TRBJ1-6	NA	TGTGCCAGCAGCACGACAGTTTATAATTCACCCCTCCACTTT	CASSTTVYNSPLHF
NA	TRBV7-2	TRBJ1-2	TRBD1	TGTGCCAGCAGCGGCAGGGGGGCTAACTATGGCTACACCTTC	CASSGRGANYGYTF
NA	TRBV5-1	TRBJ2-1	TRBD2	TGCGCCAGCAGGCCGGCGAGCGGGGGGTCCTACAATGAGCAGTTCTTC	CASRPASGGSYNEQFF
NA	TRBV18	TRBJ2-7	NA	NA	CASSTTGVGIGSF
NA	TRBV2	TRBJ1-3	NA	TGTGCCAGCAGTTACAACAGGGTCCCTGGAAACACCATATATTTT	CASSYNRVPGNTIYF
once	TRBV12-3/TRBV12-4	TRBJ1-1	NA	TGTGCCAGCAGTTTAGTTTTTCCGTTAGCTTTCTTT	CASSLVFPLAFF
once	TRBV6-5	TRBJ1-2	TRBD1	TGTGCCAGCACCGGGACAGCTCCTAACTATGGCTACACCTTC	CASTGTAPNYGYTF
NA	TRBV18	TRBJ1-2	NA	TGTGCCAGCTCACCAGAATACAGTCTCTATGGCTACACCTTC	CASSPEYSLYGYTF
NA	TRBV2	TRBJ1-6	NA	TGTGCCAGCACCCAAGACAGTAATTCACCCCTCCACTTT	CASTQDSNSPLHF
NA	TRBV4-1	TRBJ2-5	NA	TGCGCCAGCAGCCAAGCTACAGATGAGACCCAGTACTTC	CASSQATDETQYF
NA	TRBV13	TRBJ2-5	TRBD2	TGTGCCAGCAGCGAGCCGGGACTAGCAAAAGAGACCCAGTACTTC	CASSEPGLAKETQYF
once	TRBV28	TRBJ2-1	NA	TGTGCCAGCAGAGATCGACAGTACTCCTACAATGAGCAGTTCTTC	CASRDRQYSYNEQFF
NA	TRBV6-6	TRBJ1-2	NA	TGTGCCGGCGGGGGAGACGGGGCAACTATCTATGGCTACACCTTC	CAGGGDGATIYGYTF
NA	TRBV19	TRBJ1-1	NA	TGTGCCAGTAGGACAGTGGCAACAGGGTTTACTGAAGCTTTCTTT	CASRTVATGFTEAFF
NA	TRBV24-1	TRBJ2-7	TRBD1	TGTGCCACCAGTCCGGGACAGGGGACGTACGAGCAGTACTTC	CATSPGQGTYEQYF
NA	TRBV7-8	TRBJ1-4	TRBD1	TGTGCCAGCAGCCCCCGGACAGGGGGACCTAATGAAAAACTGTTTTTT	CASSPRTGGPNEKLFF
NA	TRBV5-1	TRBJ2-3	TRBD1	TGCGCCAGCAGCTTTACAGGGGGCACAGATACGCAGTATTTT	CASSFTGGTDTQYF
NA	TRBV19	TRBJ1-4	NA	TGTGCCAGTAGTCCCGGGCGGACAAGTACCTTTGAAAAACTGTTTTTT	CASSPGRTSTFEKLFF
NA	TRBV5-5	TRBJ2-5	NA	TGTGCCAGCAGCTTGGCCGCTGGGGGGGCAGGACAGTCGAGAGAGACCCAGTACTTC	CASSLAAGGAGQSRETQYF
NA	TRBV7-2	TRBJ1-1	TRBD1	TGTGCCAGCAGCTTAGAGGCTCGGGACAGGGGCCTGAGGAACACTGAAGCTTTCTTT	CASSLEARDRGLRNTEAFF
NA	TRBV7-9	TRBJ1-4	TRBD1	TGTGCCAGCAGCTTCGACAGGGGGAACGAAAAACTGTTTTTT	CASSFDRGNEKLFF
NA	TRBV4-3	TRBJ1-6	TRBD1	TGCGCCAGCAGCCTTGGACAGGCTTATAATTCACCCCTCCACTTT	CASSLGQAYNSPLHF
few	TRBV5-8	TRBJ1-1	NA	TGTGCCAGCAGCTTGGTTCGGAACACTGAAGCTTTCTTT	CASSLVRNTEAFF
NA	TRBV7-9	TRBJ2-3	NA	TGTGCCAGCAGCTTATCCTCAGATACGCAGTATTTT	CASSLSSDTQYF
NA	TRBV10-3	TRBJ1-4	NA	TGTGCCATCAGTGAGTCTGGGCAAAAACTGTTTTTT	CAISESGQKLFF
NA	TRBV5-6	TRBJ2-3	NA	TGTGCCAGCAGCCAGGACCTCGCGGGGAGTCCAGATACGCAGTATTTT	CASSQDLAGSPDTQYF
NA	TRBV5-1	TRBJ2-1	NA	TGCGCCAGCAGCTTGGGTGGCAGTTACAATGAGCAGTTCTTC	CASSLGGSYNEQFF
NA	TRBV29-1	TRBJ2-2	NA	TGCAGCGTTGATTCGATACAGTACCTCGGGGAGCTGTTTTTT	CSVDSIQYLGELFF
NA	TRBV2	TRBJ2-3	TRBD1	TGTGCCAGCACCTTACAGAGGGGACAGGGGAGGGCAGATACGCAGTATTTT	CASTLQRGQGRADTQYF
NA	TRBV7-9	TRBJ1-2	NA	TGTGCCAGCAGCTTAATATCACAGGCGCATGGCTACACCTTC	CASSLISQAHGYTF
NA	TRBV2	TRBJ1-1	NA	TGTGCCAGCAGTTTTGAGGGCAGCGTCACTGAAGCTTTCTTT	CASSFEGSVTEAFF
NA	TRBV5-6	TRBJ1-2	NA	TGTGCCAGCAGCTTACGACAGATTCGACATGGCTACACCTTC	CASSLRQIRHGYTF
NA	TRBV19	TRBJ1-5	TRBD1	TGTGCCAGTAGTAGACAGGGGCTAGGTCAGCCCCAGCATTTT	CASSRQGLGQPQHF
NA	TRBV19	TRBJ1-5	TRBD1	TGTGCCAGTAGTATATGGTCAGGGGGCGATCAGCCCCAGCATTTT	CASSIWSGGDQPQHF
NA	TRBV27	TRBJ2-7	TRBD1	TGTGCCAGCAGTCAGGGGGCAAGGGAGCAGTACTTC	CASSQGAREQYF
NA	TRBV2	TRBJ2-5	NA	TGTGCCAGCAGTGAAGCGGGCATCGGGACCCAGTACTTC	CASSEAGIGTQYF
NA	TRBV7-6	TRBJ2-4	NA	TGTGCCAGCAGCTTAGTTGCCCCAGGCCAACTAGCCAAAAACATTCAGTACTTC	CASSLVAPGQLAKNIQYF
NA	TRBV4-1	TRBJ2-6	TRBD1	TGCGCCAGCAGCTTCCCCTCATCCAGGGGGCAGCGTGGGGCCAACGTCCTGACTTTC	CASSFPSSRGQRGANVLTF
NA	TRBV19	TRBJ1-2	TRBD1	TGTGCCAGTAGTGTCGGACAGGCGAACTATGGCTACACCTTC	CASSVGQANYGYTF
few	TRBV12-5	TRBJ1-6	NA	TGTGCTAGTGACTCCAGGGACTATAATTCACCCCTCCACTTT	CASDSRDYNSPLHF
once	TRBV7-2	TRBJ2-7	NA	TGTGCCAGCAGTAAATACCGGGAACAGCTATTTTACGAGCAGTACTTC	CASSKYREQLFYEQYF
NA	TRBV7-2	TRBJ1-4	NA	TGTGCCAGCAGCCTACGCGGCACTAATGAAAAACTGTTTTTT	CASSLRGTNEKLFF
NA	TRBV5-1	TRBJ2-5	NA	TGCGCCAGCAGCGCCACAGGGGGGGGAGAGACCCAGTACTTC	CASSATGGGETQYF
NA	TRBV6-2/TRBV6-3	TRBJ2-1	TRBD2	TGTGCCAGCAGTTACCTCCTGATGGGGGGGAAATTGTACAATGAGCAGTTCTTC	CASSYLLMGGKLYNEQFF
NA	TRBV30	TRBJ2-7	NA	TGTGCCTGGACCCTGCAGGGAAACGAGCAGTACTTC	CAWTLQGNEQYF
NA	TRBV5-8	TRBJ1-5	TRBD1	TGTGCCAGCAGCGGACCGGGACAGCTATTGAGCAATCAGCCCCAGCATTTT	CASSGPGQLLSNQPQHF